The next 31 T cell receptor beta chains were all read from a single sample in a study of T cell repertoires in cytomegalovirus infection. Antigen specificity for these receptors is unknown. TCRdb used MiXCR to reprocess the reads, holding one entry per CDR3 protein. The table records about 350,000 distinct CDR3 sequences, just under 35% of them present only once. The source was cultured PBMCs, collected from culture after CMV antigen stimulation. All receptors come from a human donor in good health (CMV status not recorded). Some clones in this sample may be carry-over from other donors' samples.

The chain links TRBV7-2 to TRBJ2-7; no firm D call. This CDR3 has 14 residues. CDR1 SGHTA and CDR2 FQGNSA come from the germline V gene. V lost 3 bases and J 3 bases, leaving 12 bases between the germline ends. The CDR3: CASSFIGRFYEQYF. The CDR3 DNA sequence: TGTGCCAGCAGCTTTATTGGCCGCTTCTACGAGCAGTACTTC.

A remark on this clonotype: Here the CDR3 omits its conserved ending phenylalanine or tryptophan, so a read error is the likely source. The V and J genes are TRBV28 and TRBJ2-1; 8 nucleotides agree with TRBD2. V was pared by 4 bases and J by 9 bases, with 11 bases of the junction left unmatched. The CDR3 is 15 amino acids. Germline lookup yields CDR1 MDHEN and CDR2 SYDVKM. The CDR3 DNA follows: TGTGCCAGCAGTTCCCGACTAGCGAATAACGGTGAGCAGTTCCTC. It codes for CASSSRLANNGEQFL.

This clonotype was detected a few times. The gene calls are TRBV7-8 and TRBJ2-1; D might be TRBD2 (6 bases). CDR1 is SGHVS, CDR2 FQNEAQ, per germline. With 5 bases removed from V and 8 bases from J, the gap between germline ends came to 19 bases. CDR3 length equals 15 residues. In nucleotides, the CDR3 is TGTGCCAGCAGCCCAATTGGGCGGGATAGGGATGAGCAGTTCTTC. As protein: CASSPIGRDRDEQFF. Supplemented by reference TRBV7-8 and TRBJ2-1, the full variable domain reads GAGVSQSPRYKVAKRGQDVALRCDPISGHVSLFWYQQALGQGPEFLTYFQNEAQLDKSGLPSDRFFAERPEGSVSTLKIQRTQQEDSAVYLCASSPIGRDRDEQFFGPGTRLTVL.

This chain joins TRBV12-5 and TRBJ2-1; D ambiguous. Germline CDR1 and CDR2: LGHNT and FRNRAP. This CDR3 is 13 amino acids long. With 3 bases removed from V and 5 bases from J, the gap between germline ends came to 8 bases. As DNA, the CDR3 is TGTGCTAGTGGTTTATCGTTAGACAATGAGCAGTTCTTC. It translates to CASGLSLDNEQFF.

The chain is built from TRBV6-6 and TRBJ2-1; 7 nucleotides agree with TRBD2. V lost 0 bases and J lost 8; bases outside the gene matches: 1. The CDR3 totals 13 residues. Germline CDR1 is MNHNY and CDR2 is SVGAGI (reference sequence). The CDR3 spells CASSYSGGYEQFF. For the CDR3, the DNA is TGTGCCAGCAGTTACTCGGGGGGGTATGAGCAGTTCTTC.

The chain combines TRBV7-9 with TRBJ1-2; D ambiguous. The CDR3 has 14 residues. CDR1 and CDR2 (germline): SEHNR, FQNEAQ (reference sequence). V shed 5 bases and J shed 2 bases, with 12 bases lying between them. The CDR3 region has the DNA TGTGCCAGCAGCCTCGAGTACTCAAACTATGGCTACACCTTC. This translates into CASSLEYSNYGYTF.

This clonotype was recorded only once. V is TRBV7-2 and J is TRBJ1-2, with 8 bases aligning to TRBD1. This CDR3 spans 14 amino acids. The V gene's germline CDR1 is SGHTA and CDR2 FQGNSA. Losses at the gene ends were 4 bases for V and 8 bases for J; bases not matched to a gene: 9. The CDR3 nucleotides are TGTGCCAGCAGCTACGACAGGGGTGGTGGCGGCTACACCTTC. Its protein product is CASSYDRGGGGYTF. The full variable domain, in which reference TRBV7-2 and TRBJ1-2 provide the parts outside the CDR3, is GAGVSQSPSNKVTEKGKDVELRCDPISGHTALYWYRQSLGQGLEFLIYFQGNSAPDKSGLPSDRFSAERTGGSVSTLTIQRTQQEDSAVYLCASSYDRGGGGYTFGSGTRLTVV.

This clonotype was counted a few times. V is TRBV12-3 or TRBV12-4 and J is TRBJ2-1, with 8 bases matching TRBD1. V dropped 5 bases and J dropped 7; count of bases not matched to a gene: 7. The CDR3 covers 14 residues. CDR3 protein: CASSHRGTRNEQFF. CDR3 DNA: TGTGCCAGCAGTCACAGGGGGACGAGAAATGAGCAGTTCTTC.

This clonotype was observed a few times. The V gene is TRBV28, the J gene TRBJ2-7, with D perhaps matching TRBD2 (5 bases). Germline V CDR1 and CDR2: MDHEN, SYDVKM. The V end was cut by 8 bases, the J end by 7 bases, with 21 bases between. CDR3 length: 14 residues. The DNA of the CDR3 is TGTGCCAGCGCCGGTGCGCCGCGGGCTGGGGAGCAGTACGTC. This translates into CASAGAPRAGEQYV.

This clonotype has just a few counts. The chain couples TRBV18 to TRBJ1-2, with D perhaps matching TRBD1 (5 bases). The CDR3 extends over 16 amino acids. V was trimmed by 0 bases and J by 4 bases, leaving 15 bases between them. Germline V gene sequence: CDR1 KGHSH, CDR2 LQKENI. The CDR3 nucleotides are TGTGCCAGCTCACCACCTCTGGTGGGGCAGAGCTATGGCTACACCTTC. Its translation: CASSPPLVGQSYGYTF.

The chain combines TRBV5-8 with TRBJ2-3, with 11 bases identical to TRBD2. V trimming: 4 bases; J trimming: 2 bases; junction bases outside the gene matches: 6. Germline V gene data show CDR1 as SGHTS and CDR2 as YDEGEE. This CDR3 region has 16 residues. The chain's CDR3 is CASSPGLADFTDTQYF. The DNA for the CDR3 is TGTGCCAGCAGCCCGGGACTAGCGGATTTCACAGATACGCAGTATTTT.

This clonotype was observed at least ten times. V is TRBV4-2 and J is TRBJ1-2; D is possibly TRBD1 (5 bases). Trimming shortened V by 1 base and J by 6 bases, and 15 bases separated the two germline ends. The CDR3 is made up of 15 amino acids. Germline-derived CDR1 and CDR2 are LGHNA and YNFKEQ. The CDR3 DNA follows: TGTGCCAGCAGCCAAGTCAACACAGGCGTCCATGGCTACACCTTC. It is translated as CASSQVNTGVHGYTF.

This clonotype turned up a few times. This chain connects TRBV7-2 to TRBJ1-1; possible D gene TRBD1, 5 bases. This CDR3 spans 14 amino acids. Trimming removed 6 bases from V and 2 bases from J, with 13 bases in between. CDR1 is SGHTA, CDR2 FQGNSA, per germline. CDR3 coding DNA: TGTGCCAGCAGGGGGCGGAAAGGAAACACTGAAGCTTTCTTT. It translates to CASRGRKGNTEAFF.

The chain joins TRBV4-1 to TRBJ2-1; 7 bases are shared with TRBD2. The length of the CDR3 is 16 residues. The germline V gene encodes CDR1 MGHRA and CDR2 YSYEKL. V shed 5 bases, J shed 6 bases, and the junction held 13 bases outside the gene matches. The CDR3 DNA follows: TGCGCCAGCAGCGCGCAGGGAGCGGGGCAGGGCAATGAGCAGTTCTTC. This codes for CASSAQGAGQGNEQFF.

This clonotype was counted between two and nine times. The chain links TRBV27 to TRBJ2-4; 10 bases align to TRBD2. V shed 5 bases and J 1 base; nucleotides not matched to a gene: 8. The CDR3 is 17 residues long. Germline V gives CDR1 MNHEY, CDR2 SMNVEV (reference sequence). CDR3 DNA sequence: TGTGCCAGCAGTCCCCTCGGACTAGCGGACGCCAAAAACATTCAGTACTTC. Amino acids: CASSPLGLADAKNIQYF.

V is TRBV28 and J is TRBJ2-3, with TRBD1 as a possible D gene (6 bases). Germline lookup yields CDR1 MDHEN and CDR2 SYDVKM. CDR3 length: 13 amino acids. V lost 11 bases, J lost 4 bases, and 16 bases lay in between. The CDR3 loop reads CAGNRASADTQYF. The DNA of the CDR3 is TGTGCCGGCAACAGGGCGAGCGCAGATACGCAGTATTTT. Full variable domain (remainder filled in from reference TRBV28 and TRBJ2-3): DVKVTQSSRYLVKRTGEKVFLECVQDMDHENMFWYRQDPGLGLRLIYFSYDVKMKEKGDIPEGYSVSREKKERFSLILESASTNQTSMYLCAGNRASADTQYFGPGTRLTVL.

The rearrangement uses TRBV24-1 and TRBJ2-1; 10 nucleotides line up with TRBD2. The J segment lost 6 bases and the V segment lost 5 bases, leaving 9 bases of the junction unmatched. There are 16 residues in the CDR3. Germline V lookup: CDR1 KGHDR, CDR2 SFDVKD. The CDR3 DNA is TGTGCCACCAGTGGTCTAGCGGGAGCCGGGGTCAATGAGCAGTTCTTC. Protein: CATSGLAGAGVNEQFF.

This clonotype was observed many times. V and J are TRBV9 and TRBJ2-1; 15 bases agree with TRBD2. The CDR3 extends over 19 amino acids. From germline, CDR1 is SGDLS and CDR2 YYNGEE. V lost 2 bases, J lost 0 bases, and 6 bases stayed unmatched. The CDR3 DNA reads TGTGCCAGCAGCGTCGGACTAGCGGGAGGGCTTTTCTCCTACAATGAGCAGTTCTTC. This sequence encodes CASSVGLAGGLFSYNEQFF.

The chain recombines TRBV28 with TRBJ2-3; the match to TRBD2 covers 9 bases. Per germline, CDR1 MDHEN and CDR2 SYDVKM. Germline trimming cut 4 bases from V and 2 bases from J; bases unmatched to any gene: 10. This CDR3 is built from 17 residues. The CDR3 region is CASSSPAAGGNTDTQYF. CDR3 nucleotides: TGTGCCAGCAGTTCCCCCGCCGCGGGAGGGAACACAGATACGCAGTATTTT.

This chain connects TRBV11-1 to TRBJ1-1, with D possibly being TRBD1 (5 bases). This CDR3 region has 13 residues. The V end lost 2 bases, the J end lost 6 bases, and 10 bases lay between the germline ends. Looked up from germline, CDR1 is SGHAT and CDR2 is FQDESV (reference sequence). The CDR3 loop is CASSLLGGSEAFF. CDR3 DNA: TGTGCCAGCAGCTTATTGGGGGGTTCTGAAGCTTTCTTT. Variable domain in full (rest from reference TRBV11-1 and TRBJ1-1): EAEVAQSPRYKITEKSQAVAFWCDPISGHATLYWYRQILGQGPELLVQFQDESVVDDSQLPKDRFSAERLKGVDSTLKIQPAELGDSAMYLCASSLLGGSEAFFGQGTRLTVV.

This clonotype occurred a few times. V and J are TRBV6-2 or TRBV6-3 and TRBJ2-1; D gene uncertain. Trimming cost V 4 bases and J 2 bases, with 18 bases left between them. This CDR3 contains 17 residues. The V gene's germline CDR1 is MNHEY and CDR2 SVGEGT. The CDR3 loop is CASSFDTERAAYNEQFF. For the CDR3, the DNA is TGTGCCAGCAGTTTCGACACAGAGAGAGCCGCCTACAATGAGCAGTTCTTC.

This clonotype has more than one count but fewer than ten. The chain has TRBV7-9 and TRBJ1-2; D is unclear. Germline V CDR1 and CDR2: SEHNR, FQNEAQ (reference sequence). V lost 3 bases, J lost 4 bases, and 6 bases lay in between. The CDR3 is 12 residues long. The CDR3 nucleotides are TGTGCCAGCAGCTTCCTGGGCTATGGCTACACCTTC. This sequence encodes CASSFLGYGYTF.

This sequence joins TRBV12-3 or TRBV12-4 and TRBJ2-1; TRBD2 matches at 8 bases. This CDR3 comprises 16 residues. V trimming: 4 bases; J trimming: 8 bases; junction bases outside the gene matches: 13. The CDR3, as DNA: TGTGCCAGCAGTTCTGGGATGGGGCTAGCGGGCTATGAGCAGTTCTTC. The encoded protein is CASSSGMGLAGYEQFF.

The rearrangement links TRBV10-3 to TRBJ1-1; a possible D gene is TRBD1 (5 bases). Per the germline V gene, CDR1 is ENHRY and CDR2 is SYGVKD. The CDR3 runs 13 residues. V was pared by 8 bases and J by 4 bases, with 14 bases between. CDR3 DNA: TGTGCCATCGCCAAGCAGGGTGGCACTGAAGCTTTCTTT. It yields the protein CAIAKQGGTEAFF.

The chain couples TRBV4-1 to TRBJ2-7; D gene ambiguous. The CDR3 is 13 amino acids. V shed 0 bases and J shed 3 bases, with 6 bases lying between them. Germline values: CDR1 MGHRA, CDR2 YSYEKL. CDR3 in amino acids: CASSQDFDYEQYV. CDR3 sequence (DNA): TGCGCCAGCAGCCAAGACTTCGACTACGAGCAGTACGTC.

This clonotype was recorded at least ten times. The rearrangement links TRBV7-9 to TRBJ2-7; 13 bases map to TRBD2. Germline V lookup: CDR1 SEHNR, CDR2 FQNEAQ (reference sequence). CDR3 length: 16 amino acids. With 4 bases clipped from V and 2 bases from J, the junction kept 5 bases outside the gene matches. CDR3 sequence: CASSSRGLAGAYEQYF. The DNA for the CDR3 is TGTGCCAGCAGCTCTCGAGGACTAGCGGGAGCCTACGAGCAGTACTTC.

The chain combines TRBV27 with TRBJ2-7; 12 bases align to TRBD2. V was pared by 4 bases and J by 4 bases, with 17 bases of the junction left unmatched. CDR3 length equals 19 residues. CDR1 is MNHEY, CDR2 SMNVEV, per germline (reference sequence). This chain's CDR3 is CASSSSLTSSGRAIYEQYF. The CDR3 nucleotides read TGTGCCAGCAGTTCCTCACTGACCTCTAGCGGGAGGGCCATTTACGAGCAGTACTTC.

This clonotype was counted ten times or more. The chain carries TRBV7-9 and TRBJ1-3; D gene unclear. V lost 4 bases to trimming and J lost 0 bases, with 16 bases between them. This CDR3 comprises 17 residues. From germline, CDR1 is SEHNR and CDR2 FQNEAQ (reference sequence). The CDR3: CASSSTDGESSGNTIYF. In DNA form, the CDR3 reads TGTGCCAGCAGCTCGACGGACGGCGAGAGCTCTGGAAACACCATATATTTT.

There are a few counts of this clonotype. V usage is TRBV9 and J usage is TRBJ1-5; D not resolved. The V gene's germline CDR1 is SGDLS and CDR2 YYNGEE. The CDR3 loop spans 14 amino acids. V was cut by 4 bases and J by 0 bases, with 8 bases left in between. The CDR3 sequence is CASSHGNSNQPQHF. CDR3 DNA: TGTGCCAGCAGCCACGGAAATAGCAATCAGCCCCAGCATTTT.

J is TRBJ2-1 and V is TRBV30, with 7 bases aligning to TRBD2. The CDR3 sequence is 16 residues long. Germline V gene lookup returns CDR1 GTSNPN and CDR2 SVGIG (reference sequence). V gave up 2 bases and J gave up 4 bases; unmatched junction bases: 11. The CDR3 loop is CAWSQFSSGHYNEQFF. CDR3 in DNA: TGTGCCTGGAGTCAATTTTCTAGCGGACATTACAATGAGCAGTTCTTC.

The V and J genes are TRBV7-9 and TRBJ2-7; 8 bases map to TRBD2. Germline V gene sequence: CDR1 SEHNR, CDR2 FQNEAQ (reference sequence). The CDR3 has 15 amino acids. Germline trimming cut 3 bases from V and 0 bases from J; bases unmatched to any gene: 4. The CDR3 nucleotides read TGTGCCAGCAGCTTGGGCGGGAGGCACTCCTACGAGCAGTACTTC. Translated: CASSLGGRHSYEQYF.